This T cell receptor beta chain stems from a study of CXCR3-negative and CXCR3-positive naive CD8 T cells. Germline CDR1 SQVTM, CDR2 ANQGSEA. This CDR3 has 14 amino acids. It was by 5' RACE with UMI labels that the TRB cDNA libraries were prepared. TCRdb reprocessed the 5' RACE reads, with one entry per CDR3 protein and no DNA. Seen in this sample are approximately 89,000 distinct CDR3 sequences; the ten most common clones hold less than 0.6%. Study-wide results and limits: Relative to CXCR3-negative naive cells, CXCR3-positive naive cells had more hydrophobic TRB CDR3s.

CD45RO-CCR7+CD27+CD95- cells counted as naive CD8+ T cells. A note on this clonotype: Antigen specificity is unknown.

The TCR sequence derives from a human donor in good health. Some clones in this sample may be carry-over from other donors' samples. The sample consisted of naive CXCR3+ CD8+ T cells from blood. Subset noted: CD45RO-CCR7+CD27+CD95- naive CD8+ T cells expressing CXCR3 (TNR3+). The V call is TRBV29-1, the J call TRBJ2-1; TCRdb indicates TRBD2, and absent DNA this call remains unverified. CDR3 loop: CSILGGAGVNEQFF.